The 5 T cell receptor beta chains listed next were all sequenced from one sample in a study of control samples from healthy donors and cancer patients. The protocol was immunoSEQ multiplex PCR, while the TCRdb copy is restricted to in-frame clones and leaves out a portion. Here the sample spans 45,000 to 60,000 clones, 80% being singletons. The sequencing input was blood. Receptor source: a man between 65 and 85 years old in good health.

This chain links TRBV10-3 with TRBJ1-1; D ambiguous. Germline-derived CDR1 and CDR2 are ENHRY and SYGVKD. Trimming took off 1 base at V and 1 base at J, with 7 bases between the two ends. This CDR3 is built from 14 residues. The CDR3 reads CAISEFMGNTEAFF. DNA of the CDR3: TGTGCCATCAGTGAGTTCATGGGGAACACTGAAGCTTTCTTT.

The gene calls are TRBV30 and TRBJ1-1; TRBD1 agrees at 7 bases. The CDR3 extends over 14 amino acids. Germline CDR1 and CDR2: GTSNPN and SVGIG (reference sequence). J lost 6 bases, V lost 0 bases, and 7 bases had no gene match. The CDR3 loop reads CAWSVRTGTAEAFF. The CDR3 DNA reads TGTGCCTGGAGTGTACGAACAGGGACAGCTGAAGCTTTCTTT.

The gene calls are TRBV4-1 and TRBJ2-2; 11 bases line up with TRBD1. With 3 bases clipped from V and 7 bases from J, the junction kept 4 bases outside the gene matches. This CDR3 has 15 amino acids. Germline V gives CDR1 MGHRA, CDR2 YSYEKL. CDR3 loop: CASSQRDRGIGELFF. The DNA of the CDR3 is TGCGCCAGCAGCCAGCGGGACAGGGGGATCGGGGAGCTGTTTTTT.

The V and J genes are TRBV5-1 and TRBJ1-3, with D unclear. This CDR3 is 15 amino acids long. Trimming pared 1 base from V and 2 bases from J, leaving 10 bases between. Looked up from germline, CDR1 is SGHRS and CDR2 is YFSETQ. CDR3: CASSLYSTAGNTIYF. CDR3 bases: TGCGCCAGCAGCTTGTACAGTACAGCTGGAAACACCATATATTTT.

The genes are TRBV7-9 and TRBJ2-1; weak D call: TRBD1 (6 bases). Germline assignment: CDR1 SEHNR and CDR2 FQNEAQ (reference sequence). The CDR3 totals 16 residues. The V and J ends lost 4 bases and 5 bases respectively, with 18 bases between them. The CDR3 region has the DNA TGTGCCAGCAGCTCCCAGGGCAGGGGAATTGACAATGAGCAGTTCTTC. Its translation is CASSSQGRGIDNEQFF.